The 25 T cell receptor beta chains below all came from one sample that was sequenced in a study of technical replicates of blood from several donors. TCRdb's table, derived via immunoSEQ multiplex PCR, lists solely in-frame clones and lacks some. The repertoire consists of around 64,000 clones, with over 85% occurring once and the leading ten covering approximately 3.9%. The sequencing sample was made of PBMCs. The receptors here all came from a human donor in good health. Some clones in this sample may be carry-over from other donors' samples.

Here the CDR3 DNA reads TGCGCCAGCCAAGAGTCCGGGACAGGGGATTCACCCCTCCACTTT. Amino acids: CASQESGTGDSPLHF. The chain is built from TRBV5-1 and TRBJ1-6, with 10 bases matching TRBD1. V trimming: 7 bases; J trimming: 8 bases; junction bases outside the gene matches: 9. Germline V CDR1 and CDR2: SGHRS, YFSETQ. The CDR3 contains 15 residues.

This rearrangement joins TRBV9 to TRBJ1-1, with D perhaps TRBD1 (6 bases). The CDR3 is 13 amino acids. Germline CDR1 and CDR2: SGDLS and YYNGEE. The V end lost 2 bases, the J end lost 3 bases, and 8 bases lay between the germline ends. The CDR3 DNA reads TGTGCCAGCAGCGTCGGGGGGCACACTGAAGCTTTCTTT. Translated, it gives CASSVGGHTEAFF.

This clone turned up a few times. The CDR3 nucleotides are TGCGCCAGCAGCTTGTCGGGGACAGGGGGTCAAGATACGCAGTATTTT. Translating gives CASSLSGTGGQDTQYF. The rearrangement links TRBV5-1 to TRBJ2-3, with 11 bases that match TRBD1. With V trimmed by 1 base and J by 5 bases, 6 bases remained unmatched. The germline V gene encodes CDR1 SGHRS and CDR2 YFSETQ. CDR3 length: 16 amino acids.

The chain couples TRBV5-5 to TRBJ1-1, with D unclear. Germline values: CDR1 SGHKS, CDR2 YYEKEE (reference sequence). The CDR3 is 14 residues long. Trimming shortened V by 0 bases and J by 1 base, and 7 bases separated the two germline ends. The CDR3 DNA reads TGTGCCAGCAGCTTGGTGGGCCAGAACACTGAAGCTTTCTTT. This encodes CASSLVGQNTEAFF.

V gene TRBV4-2 combines with J gene TRBJ1-2; weak D call: TRBD1 (5 bases). This CDR3 is 16 amino acids long. Between the trimmed V and J ends, which lost 5 bases and 2 bases, there was a span of 18 bases. Germline CDR1 reads LGHNA; CDR2 reads YNFKEQ. This CDR3 reads CASSGGRQGGNYGYTF. DNA for the CDR3: TGTGCCAGCAGCGGAGGGCGGCAGGGAGGAAACTATGGCTACACCTTC.

The V gene is TRBV29-1, the J gene TRBJ2-1; the match to TRBD1 covers 7 bases. The V and J ends lost 7 bases and 3 bases, in that order; junction bases with no gene match: 6. Germline assignment: CDR1 SQVTM and CDR2 ANQGSEA. The CDR3 runs to 13 residues. The CDR3: CSGGTANYNEQFF. CDR3 nucleotide sequence: TGCAGCGGGGGGACAGCCAACTACAATGAGCAGTTCTTC.

CDR3 DNA sequence: TGTGCCAGTAGTATTGGGCAGTATAGCAATCAGCCCCAGCATTTT. Its translation is CASSIGQYSNQPQHF. V usage is TRBV19 and J usage is TRBJ1-5; the D is unclear. Between the trimmed V and J ends, which lost 3 bases and 0 bases, there was a span of 9 bases. Germline V lookup: CDR1 LNHDA, CDR2 SQIVND (reference sequence). This CDR3 region has 15 residues.

This chain joins TRBV6-6 and TRBJ2-2, with 7 nucleotides matching TRBD1. This CDR3 is 15 amino acids long. Germline trimming cut 5 bases from V and 4 bases from J; bases unmatched to any gene: 7. CDR1 MNHNY and CDR2 SVGAGI come from the germline V gene (reference sequence). Written as DNA, the CDR3 is TGTGCCAGCAGTCCGCGAACAGGGGCCACCGGGGAGCTGTTTTTT. Its protein product is CASSPRTGATGELFF.

This rearrangement joins TRBV28 to TRBJ2-2; the match to TRBD1 covers 7 bases. The CDR3 extends over 15 amino acids. Germline V gene data show CDR1 as MDHEN and CDR2 as SYDVKM. The J segment lost 6 bases and the V segment lost 6 bases, leaving 10 bases of the junction unmatched. The CDR3 loop reads CASREQGFVSGELFF. The CDR3 region has the DNA TGTGCCAGCAGGGAACAGGGGTTCGTGTCCGGGGAGCTGTTTTTT.

The rearrangement joins TRBV11-1 to TRBJ2-7; 11 bases align to TRBD2. The V segment lost 5 bases and the J segment 1 base; nucleotides outside the gene matches: 7. Germline values: CDR1 SGHAT, CDR2 FQDESV (reference sequence). The CDR3 sequence is 16 residues long. The CDR3 sequence is CASSPGTSGISYEQYF. The CDR3 nucleotides are TGTGCCAGCAGCCCTGGGACTAGCGGTATTTCCTACGAGCAGTACTTC.

This clone was seen just once. The chain is built from TRBV19 and TRBJ2-5, with D possibly matching TRBD2 (5 bases). This CDR3 has 14 residues. V lost 5 bases to trimming and J lost 7 bases, with 17 bases between them. CDR1 LNHDA and CDR2 SQIVND come from the germline V gene (reference sequence). The CDR3 DNA sequence: TGTGCCAGTAGTCAACAAGCACCGGCGGGGACCCAGTACTTC. Its translation: CASSQQAPAGTQYF.

This chain connects TRBV21-1 to TRBJ2-7; the DNA was not compared with TRBD2, the D call given in the table. TRBV21-1 is labeled a pseudogene. The CDR3 spans 14 residues. CDR3 residues: CASSNGTRHYEQYF. CDR3 nucleotide sequence: TGTGCCAGCAGCAACGGGACTAGGCACTACGAGCAGTACTTC.

V is TRBV30 and J is TRBJ1-2; 8 bases map to TRBD1. The CDR3 is 12 amino acids. V was clipped by 4 bases and J by 7 bases; unmatched bases: 5. Germline V gene lookup returns CDR1 GTSNPN and CDR2 SVGIG (reference sequence). The CDR3 DNA is TGTGCCTGGAAGGACAGGGTGGTTGGCTACACCTTC. Translation: CAWKDRVVGYTF.

This clone was seen once. The rearrangement joins TRBV10-1 to TRBJ1-2; the match to TRBD1 covers 8 bases. The CDR3 sequence is 14 residues long. Per germline, CDR1 WNHNN and CDR2 SYGVQD (reference sequence). J lost 4 bases, V lost 9 bases, and 10 bases had no gene match. As DNA, the CDR3 is TGCGCCAGTAAACCTGGGGGACAGGTCTATGGCTACACCTTC. This codes for CASKPGGQVYGYTF.

The genes are TRBV19 and TRBJ1-5; 9 nucleotides match TRBD1. Trimming took 2 bases from V and 1 from J; bases not matched to a gene: 12. The germline CDR1 and CDR2 sequences are LNHDA and SQIVND (reference sequence). This CDR3 spans 19 amino acids. CDR3 amino acids: CASSIRNRGRVGSNQPQHF. CDR3 DNA: TGTGCCAGTAGTATAAGAAACAGGGGGCGTGTAGGGAGCAATCAGCCCCAGCATTTT.

The chain has TRBV18 and TRBJ1-1; D possibly corresponds to TRBD1 (5 bases). CDR1 is KGHSH and CDR2 is LQKENI in the germline V gene. The CDR3 is made up of 14 amino acids. Trimming shortened V by 6 bases and J by 1 base, and 12 bases separated the two germline ends. The CDR3 loop reads CASSLRARNTEAFF. As DNA, the CDR3 is TGTGCCAGCTCTCTCAGGGCCAGGAACACTGAAGCTTTCTTT.

This chain's CDR3 is CASRIPTGKANYGYTF. The CDR3 nucleotides read TGTGCCAGTAGAATTCCCACAGGGAAAGCTAACTATGGCTACACCTTC. The chain is built from TRBV19 and TRBJ1-2; D perhaps matches TRBD1 (6 bases). Germline lookup yields CDR1 LNHDA and CDR2 SQIVND (reference sequence). CDR3 length: 16 residues. With 6 bases removed from V and 0 bases from J, the gap between germline ends came to 17 bases.

The V call is TRBV5-5, the J call TRBJ2-2; 9 bases line up with TRBD2. J lost 4 bases, V lost 0 bases, and 1 base had no gene match. CDR1 and CDR2 (germline): SGHKS, YYEKEE (reference sequence). The CDR3 covers 15 residues. The CDR3 is CASSLASGVTGELFF. The CDR3 DNA follows: TGTGCCAGCAGCTTGGCTAGCGGGGTCACCGGGGAGCTGTTTTTT.

V usage is TRBV5-1 and J usage is TRBJ2-5, with D possibly being TRBD2 (6 bases). CDR1 is SGHRS and CDR2 is YFSETQ in the germline V gene. CDR3 size: 16 residues. V was shortened by 0 bases and J by 5 bases, with 17 bases between the two germline ends. CDR3 loop: CASSLATAPGGETQYF. The CDR3 DNA sequence: TGCGCCAGCAGCTTGGCCACGGCCCCCGGAGGGGAGACCCAGTACTTC.

The count of this clone is one. The V and J genes are TRBV2 and TRBJ1-1; TRBD1 matches 7 bases. The CDR3 has 13 amino acids. The ends lost 8 bases at V and 0 bases at J; junction bases unmatched: 3. Germline assignment: CDR1 SNHLY and CDR2 FYNNEI. The CDR3 nucleotides read TGTGCCAGCCGGGACAGCCTGAACACTGAAGCTTTCTTT. This encodes CASRDSLNTEAFF.

The chain carries TRBV6-1 and TRBJ2-1; 8 positions match TRBD2. Germline values: CDR1 MNHNS, CDR2 SASEGT. The CDR3 runs 14 residues. Losses at the gene ends were 0 bases for V and 12 bases for J; bases not matched to a gene: 7. The CDR3 coding sequence is TGTGCCAGCAGTGAAGCGCCGGGAGGGGGTGCGCAGTTCTTC. This encodes CASSEAPGGGAQFF.

This clone was observed once. The genes are TRBV7-6 and TRBJ2-3; TRBD2 might be the D (6 bases). CDR3 length: 15 amino acids. V was shortened by 4 bases and J by 5 bases, with 16 bases between the two germline ends. Germline loops: CDR1 SGHVS, CDR2 FNYEAQ. CDR3 DNA: TGTGCCAGCAGCTCCTTAGCGGTGGGGGGAGATACGCAGTATTTT. It encodes CASSSLAVGGDTQYF.

This chain links TRBV6-5 with TRBJ1-4, with 7 bases aligning to TRBD1. The CDR3 spans 14 residues. Germline trimming cut 5 bases from V and 6 bases from J; bases unmatched to any gene: 6. Germline CDR1 and CDR2: MNHEY and SVGAGI. The CDR3 region is CASSPLTGDEKLFF. CDR3 DNA sequence: TGTGCCAGCAGTCCCCTCACAGGGGATGAAAAACTGTTTTTT.

This clone was picked up one time. The J gene is TRBJ1-5, the V gene TRBV10-3, with no clear D. Germline CDR1 reads ENHRY; CDR2 reads SYGVKD. The ends were cut back, 0 bases at V and 8 bases at J, with 5 bases in the middle. This CDR3 comprises 12 residues. The CDR3 loop is CAISESAEPQHF. CDR3 nucleotides: TGTGCCATCAGTGAGTCGGCGGAGCCCCAGCATTTT.

About this clone: Possible read error: a much larger clone is one base away. In the same sample, other DNA sequences code for this CDR3. This chain links TRBV5-1 with TRBJ2-1; 8 nucleotides line up with TRBD2. The CDR3 is 14 residues long. The junction had 2 bases not matched to a gene; V was cut back by 4 bases and J by 2 bases. Germline V gene data show CDR1 as SGHRS and CDR2 as YFSETQ. The CDR3 region has the DNA TGCGCCAGCAGCGGTAGCGGGGCCTACAATGAGCAGTTCTTC. It is translated as CASSGSGAYNEQFF.